What follows are 10 T cell receptor beta chains derived from one specimen sequenced in a study of cytomegalovirus exposure and HLA in healthy donors. A multiplex PCR was run with 60 Vbeta primers and 13 Jbeta primers. Repertoires were generated with immunoSEQ multiplex PCR, while TCRdb's copy carries only in-frame clones and drops some. This sample yields some 200,000 clones, of which 65% to 85% are seen a single time; roughly 3% belongs to the top ten. Specimen: PBMCs. These receptors were collected from a young woman in good health and CMV-seronegative.

V gene TRBV4-1 combines with J gene TRBJ1-3; unclear D gene. The CDR3 has 15 residues. Trimming pared 1 base from V and 2 bases from J, leaving 9 bases between. The V gene's germline CDR1 is MGHRA and CDR2 YSYEKL. CDR3 sequence reads: CASSQARRAGNTIYF. CDR3 DNA: TGCGCCAGCAGCCAAGCGCGGAGGGCTGGAAACACCATATATTTT.

The chain couples TRBV5-1 to TRBJ2-5; 15 nucleotides align to TRBD2. The V gene's germline CDR1 is SGHRS and CDR2 YFSETQ. This CDR3 has 16 residues. Trimming removed 3 bases from V and 3 bases from J; junction bases left unmatched: 3. The CDR3 DNA reads as TGCGCCAGCAGCTGGGGACTAGCGGGGGGAGAAGAGACCCAGTACTTC. Its translation: CASSWGLAGGEETQYF. Combining the CDR3 with reference TRBV5-1 and TRBJ2-5 gives the whole variable domain KAGVTQTPRYLIKTRGQQVTLSCSPISGHRSVSWYQQTPGQGLQFLFEYFSETQRNKGNFPGRFSGRQFSNSRSEMNVSTLELGDSALYLCASSWGLAGGEETQYFGPGTRLLVL.

This clone occurred once. The chain joins TRBV5-6 to TRBJ1-2, with D unclear. The CDR3 is 17 residues long. Trimming stripped 4 bases from V and 0 bases from J, with 19 bases between. Per the germline V gene, CDR1 is SGHDT and CDR2 is YYEEEE. CDR3 in amino acids: CASSPFGLRLSNYGYTF. The CDR3 DNA follows: TGTGCCAGCAGCCCTTTTGGTTTGAGGCTCTCTAACTATGGCTACACCTTC.

This chain uses TRBV19 with TRBJ1-1, with D perhaps matching TRBD1 (6 bases). Germline V gene lookup returns CDR1 LNHDA and CDR2 SQIVND (reference sequence). The CDR3 has 13 residues. Trimming cost V 3 bases and J 9 bases, with 14 bases left between them. CDR3 sequence: CASSMDNTGKAFF. The CDR3 DNA reads TGTGCCAGTAGTATGGATAATACAGGGAAAGCTTTCTTT.

The chain carries TRBV15 and TRBJ2-3; 9 nucleotides match TRBD1. Germline CDR1 LNHNV, CDR2 YYDKDF (reference sequence). Germline trimming cut 3 bases from V and 9 bases from J; bases unmatched to any gene: 4. The CDR3 is 13 amino acids. This CDR3 is CATSSLDRGTQYF. The CDR3, as DNA: TGTGCCACCAGCAGCCTTGACAGGGGGACGCAGTATTTT.

The chain uses TRBV4-1 and TRBJ1-4; 7 bases agree with TRBD1. Germline trimming cut 4 bases from V and 10 bases from J; bases unmatched to any gene: 12. The length of the CDR3 is 15 residues. CDR1 and CDR2 (germline): MGHRA, YSYEKL. The CDR3 spells CASSPYPGQQGKLFF. The CDR3 DNA reads as TGCGCCAGCAGCCCCTATCCGGGACAGCAAGGAAAACTGTTTTTT.

This chain uses TRBV4-1 with TRBJ2-1; maybe TRBD2 (6 bases). Trimming left V 4 bases short and J 4 bases short, with 20 bases between. Germline loops: CDR1 MGHRA, CDR2 YSYEKL. CDR3 length equals 17 residues. CDR3 in amino acids: CASSLKRLGEVYNEQFF. In DNA form, the CDR3 reads TGCGCCAGCAGCCTGAAGCGTCTGGGGGAGGTTTACAATGAGCAGTTCTTC.

A single count supports this clone. The chain's CDR3 is CASSRTGGGSHSYEQYF. The CDR3, as DNA: TGTGCCAGCAGCCGTACAGGGGGGGGGTCCCACTCCTACGAGCAGTACTTC. The chain combines TRBV5-5 with TRBJ2-7; possibly TRBD1 for D (8 bases). Trimming removed 4 bases at V and 0 bases at J, with 20 bases between. The CDR3 covers 17 residues. CDR1 is SGHKS, CDR2 YYEKEE, per germline (reference sequence). The variable domain in full, completed from reference TRBV5-5 and TRBJ2-7, reads DAGVTQSPTHLIKTRGQQVTLRCSPISGHKSVSWYQQVLGQGPQFIFQYYEKEERGRGNFPDRFSARQFPNYSSELNVNALLLGDSALYLCASSRTGGGSHSYEQYFGPGTRLTVT.

CDR3 sequence (DNA): TGCGCCAGCAGCGGGGGAGGTGGCTACACCTTC. Encoded protein: CASSGGGGYTF. The J gene is TRBJ1-2, the V gene TRBV5-1; D is possibly TRBD1 (5 bases). The V end lost 4 bases, the J end lost 7 bases, and 8 bases lay between the germline ends. Germline lookup yields CDR1 SGHRS and CDR2 YFSETQ. The CDR3 extends over 11 amino acids.

This chain joins TRBV7-9 and TRBJ2-7, with D hard to call. The germline gives CDR1 SEHNR, CDR2 FQNEAQ (reference sequence). The CDR3 extends over 15 amino acids. Trimming took off 5 bases at V and 6 bases at J, with 20 bases between the two ends. The DNA for the CDR3 is TGTGCCAGCAGCCCGCCCGACAAGGTCCGCCTCGAGCAGTACTTC. Translating it yields CASSPPDKVRLEQYF.